One sample yielded the 26 T cell receptor beta chains listed below, sequenced in a study of shared clonotypes between healthy human individuals. The method was immunoSEQ multiplex PCR; TCRdb's version includes in-frame clones alone and lacks a portion of them. The table lists more than 1.2 million clones, 98% of them singletons. Sequencing was done on a sample of naive CD4+ T cells sorted from blood. Subset meaning: CD45RA+ positively selected. The receptors originated from a man younger than 40 in good health.

V usage is TRBV5-1 and J usage is TRBJ2-2; D may correspond to TRBD1 or TRBD2 (5 bases each). The CDR3 has 15 residues. Trimming removed 3 bases at V and 2 bases at J, with 11 bases between. CDR1 and CDR2 (germline): SGHRS, YFSETQ. The chain's CDR3 is CASSWGTGNTGELFF. The CDR3 region has the DNA TGCGCCAGCAGCTGGGGGACCGGAAACACCGGGGAGCTGTTTTTT.

The chain joins TRBV6-1 to TRBJ1-1; TRBD1 is a possible D gene (6 bases). V lost 4 bases to trimming and J lost 10 bases, with 28 bases between them. The CDR3 is 17 residues long. The germline CDR1 and CDR2 sequences are MNHNS and SASEGT. The CDR3 coding sequence is TGTGCCAGCAGTGGATCTGCCGCCCGGGACAAGCCGTCGAGAGCTTTCTTT. This encodes CASSGSAARDKPSRAFF.

This clone was detected once. The rearrangement uses TRBV13 and TRBJ2-3, with TRBD2 identical over 13 bases. This CDR3 has 19 amino acids. Germline CDR1 reads PRHDT; CDR2 reads FYEKMQ (reference sequence). Trimming removed 3 bases from V and 0 bases from J; junction bases left unmatched: 9. This CDR3 is CASSFIRTSGSRSTDTQYF. CDR3 in DNA: TGTGCCAGCAGCTTTATTCGGACTAGCGGGAGTAGGAGCACAGATACGCAGTATTTT. Full variable domain (rest looked up from reference TRBV13 and TRBJ2-3): AAGVIQSPRHLIKEKRETATLKCYPIPRHDTVYWYQQGPGQDPQFLISFYEKMQSDKGSIPDRFSAQQFSDYHSELNMSSLELGDSALYFCASSFIRTSGSRSTDTQYFGPGTRLTVL.

This clone came up a few times. The rearrangement joins TRBV4-1 to TRBJ2-7; 7 bases align to TRBD1. This CDR3 spans 14 amino acids. V lost 5 bases to trimming and J lost 2 bases; unmatched junction nucleotides: 6. In germline, CDR1 is MGHRA, CDR2 YSYEKL. DNA of the CDR3: TGCGCCAGCAGCTCCCGACAGGGCGCCTACGAGCAGTACTTC. Translated: CASSSRQGAYEQYF.

The rearrangement joins TRBV29-1 to TRBJ2-7, with D unresolved. This CDR3 comprises 12 residues. The V end lost 2 bases, the J end lost 6 bases, and 11 bases lay between the germline ends. Germline V gene lookup returns CDR1 SQVTM and CDR2 ANQGSEA. The DNA for the CDR3 is TGCAGCGTTGAACTGTCCTTAGGCGAGCAGTACTTC. This translates into CSVELSLGEQYF.

This chain joins TRBV19 and TRBJ1-1; the match to TRBD1 covers 7 bases. The CDR3 is made up of 14 amino acids. V shed 6 bases, J shed 5 bases, and the junction held 9 bases outside the gene matches. CDR1 is LNHDA and CDR2 is SQIVND in the germline V gene (reference sequence). CDR3 coding DNA: TGTGCCAGTAGGCGGGACAGCCTAGGGACTGAAGCTTTCTTT. Its translation is CASRRDSLGTEAFF.

Concerning this clone: This sample also contains other DNA sequences that code for the same CDR3. V gene TRBV5-5 combines with J gene TRBJ2-2; D unclear. CDR3 length equals 14 residues. Trimming removed 0 bases at V and 8 bases at J, with 11 bases between. CDR1 is SGHKS, CDR2 YYEKEE, per germline (reference sequence). The CDR3 coding sequence is TGTGCCAGCAGCTTGGCAACGGTTCCGGGGGAGCTGTTTTTT. The encoded protein is CASSLATVPGELFF.

This clone was seen a single time. The chain combines TRBV5-6 with TRBJ2-7, with 10 bases matching TRBD1. CDR1 and CDR2 from the germline V gene are SGHDT and YYEEEE. Trimming took 4 bases from V and 3 from J; bases not matched to a gene: 7. The CDR3 runs to 15 residues. The DNA of the CDR3 is TGTGCCAGCAGCGAAACCGGGACAGGGGACTACGAGCAGTACTTC. This codes for CASSETGTGDYEQYF.

This sequence joins TRBV9 and TRBJ2-5; 7 bases are shared with TRBD2. Germline CDR1 reads SGDLS; CDR2 reads YYNGEE. V trimming: 4 bases; J trimming: 2 bases; junction bases outside the gene matches: 8. This CDR3 spans 15 amino acids. CDR3 coding DNA: TGTGCCAGCAGCCGTAGCGGGCCTGTACAAGAGACCCAGTACTTC. Amino acid sequence: CASSRSGPVQETQYF. The full variable domain, completed using reference TRBV9 and TRBJ2-5, is DSGVTQTPKHLITATGQRVTLRCSPRSGDLSVYWYQQSLDQGLQFLIQYYNGEERAKGNILERFSAQQFPDLHSELNLSSLELGDSALYFCASSRSGPVQETQYFGPGTRLLVL.

V and J are TRBV7-2 and TRBJ2-3; 7 bases match TRBD2. Trimming took 4 bases from V and 0 from J; bases not matched to a gene: 4. CDR3 length: 15 residues. Germline values: CDR1 SGHTA, CDR2 FQGNSA. The CDR3, as DNA: TGTGCCAGCAGCTCTCTAGCGGCTAGCACAGATACGCAGTATTTT. Translated: CASSSLAASTDTQYF.

The chain links TRBV18 to TRBJ2-1, with 12 bases matching TRBD2. Germline V gene sequence: CDR1 KGHSH, CDR2 LQKENI. The ends lost 2 bases at V and 8 bases at J; junction bases unmatched: 4. The length of the CDR3 is 15 residues. The CDR3 region has the DNA TGTGCCAGCTCACCAAGGACTAGCGGGGCCGATGAGCAGTTCTTC. This translates into CASSPRTSGADEQFF.

V gene TRBV29-1 combines with J gene TRBJ2-3, with D hard to call. Germline V gene data show CDR1 as SQVTM and CDR2 as ANQGSEA. The CDR3 contains 13 residues. Trimming stripped 4 bases from V and 5 bases from J, with 13 bases between. The CDR3 nucleotides are TGCAGCGTTGGACCATCACTGGGAGATACGCAGTATTTT. It codes for CSVGPSLGDTQYF.

The rearrangement links TRBV10-3 to TRBJ1-3; no firm D call. Germline V lookup: CDR1 ENHRY, CDR2 SYGVKD. Trimming took off 10 bases at V and 7 bases at J, with 17 bases between the two ends. CDR3 size: 13 residues. The CDR3 nucleotides are TGTGCCACGGCGGACGGCAAGCGCAACACCATATATTTT. Amino acid sequence: CATADGKRNTIYF.

The chain carries TRBV5-5 and TRBJ2-5; TRBD1 might be the D (6 bases). V was shortened by 4 bases and J by 5 bases, with 15 bases between the two germline ends. This CDR3 is built from 14 residues. The germline V gene has CDR1 SGHKS and CDR2 YYEKEE (reference sequence). The CDR3 protein is CASSPRDIRETQYF. The CDR3 DNA sequence: TGTGCCAGCAGCCCCCGGGACATCCGGGAGACCCAGTACTTC.

V gene TRBV19 combines with J gene TRBJ1-2; the D gene is possibly TRBD1 (5 bases). Germline assignment: CDR1 LNHDA and CDR2 SQIVND (reference sequence). The CDR3 extends over 13 amino acids. The germline V and J ends were trimmed by 3 bases and 8 bases, with 13 bases remaining between them. In DNA, the CDR3 is TGTGCCAGTAGTATGGGCAGGGAGACGGGCTACACCTTC. Translating gives CASSMGRETGYTF.

J is TRBJ2-4 and V is TRBV4-1; the D is unclear. This CDR3 has 16 residues. Germline lookup yields CDR1 MGHRA and CDR2 YSYEKL. Trimming left V 0 bases short and J 1 base short, with 10 bases between. The DNA of the CDR3 is TGCGCCAGCAGCCAAGAAGTGGGTTTCGCCAAAAACATTCAGTACTTC. This gives the protein CASSQEVGFAKNIQYF.

The chain uses TRBV9 and TRBJ1-1; D is uncertain. Looked up from germline, CDR1 is SGDLS and CDR2 is YYNGEE. Trimming removed 0 bases at V and 0 bases at J, with 9 bases between. CDR3 size: 15 residues. This chain's CDR3 is CASSVATVVNTEAFF. In nucleotides, the CDR3 is TGTGCCAGCAGCGTAGCTACAGTGGTGAACACTGAAGCTTTCTTT.

The chain uses TRBV6-1 and TRBJ2-7; 7 bases are shared with TRBD2. The junction had 8 bases not matched to a gene; V was cut back by 7 bases and J by 5 bases. CDR1 MNHNS and CDR2 SASEGT come from the germline V gene. The CDR3 loop spans 13 amino acids. The CDR3 loop is CASTVTSFDEQYF. The CDR3 DNA follows: TGTGCCAGCACCGTGACTAGCTTCGACGAGCAGTACTTC.

This clone was counted a single time. The chain couples TRBV7-2 to TRBJ2-1; tentative D call: TRBD1 (5 bases). This CDR3 is 14 amino acids long. Trimming took 4 bases from V and 4 from J, leaving 11 bases between them. Germline V CDR1 and CDR2: SGHTA, FQGNSA. Here the CDR3 DNA reads TGTGCCAGCAGCTCCAGGGTCCTATACAATGAGCAGTTCTTC. This encodes CASSSRVLYNEQFF.

A remark on this clone: At one end the junction does not follow the germline gene, possibly because of a read error. V and J are TRBV2 and TRBJ2-5; D may be TRBD2 (5 bases). CDR1 SNHLY and CDR2 FYNNEI come from the germline V gene. The CDR3 spans 11 residues. CDR3 bases: TGTGCCAGCAGGGAAGGGAGGACCCAGTACTTC. Translated: CASREGRTQYF.

The chain recombines TRBV10-3 with TRBJ2-3; unclear D gene. The CDR3 runs 15 residues. With 0 bases removed from V and 0 bases from J, the gap between germline ends came to 7 bases. Germline values: CDR1 ENHRY, CDR2 SYGVKD. CDR3 coding DNA: TGTGCCATCAGTGAGTCGGACGGGAGCACAGATACGCAGTATTTT. Translated: CAISESDGSTDTQYF.

This clone was observed a single time. V usage is TRBV5-6 and J usage is TRBJ2-6; tentative D call: TRBD1 (5 bases). V was shortened by 4 bases and J by 0 bases, with 20 bases between the two germline ends. Per the germline V gene, CDR1 is SGHDT and CDR2 is YYEEEE. The CDR3 spans 19 residues. This CDR3 reads CASSPFLGELFSGANVLTF. The CDR3 bases are TGTGCCAGCAGCCCTTTCTTAGGGGAATTGTTCTCTGGGGCCAACGTCCTGACTTTC.

The chain links TRBV6-5 to TRBJ2-1, with a weak D call TRBD2 (5 bases). V lost 6 bases, J lost 6 bases, and 18 bases lay in between. This CDR3 region has 15 residues. Germline CDR1 is MNHEY and CDR2 is SVGAGI. The CDR3: CASRLLGLGANEQFF. CDR3 bases: TGTGCCAGCAGACTCCTCGGACTTGGTGCCAATGAGCAGTTCTTC.

The chain combines TRBV10-3 with TRBJ1-2; 7 bases fit TRBD1. In germline, CDR1 is ENHRY, CDR2 SYGVKD. The V gene end was trimmed by 6 bases and the J gene end by 6 bases; junction bases not matched to a gene: 7. The CDR3 spans 13 residues. The CDR3 sequence is CAISTGTADGYTF. CDR3 bases: TGTGCCATCAGCACCGGGACAGCGGATGGCTACACCTTC.

V gene TRBV5-1 combines with J gene TRBJ2-5, with D unresolved. Germline assignment: CDR1 SGHRS and CDR2 YFSETQ. The CDR3 totals 13 residues. The V end lost 1 base, the J end lost 5 bases, and 9 bases lay between the germline ends. Here the CDR3 reads CASSLQVDETQYF. Here the CDR3 DNA reads TGCGCCAGCAGCTTGCAGGTGGACGAGACCCAGTACTTC.

The chain links TRBV9 to TRBJ1-5; no clear D. Deletions cut 0 bases from V and 2 bases from J, with 18 bases between. The CDR3 is 18 amino acids. Looked up from germline, CDR1 is SGDLS and CDR2 is YYNGEE. The CDR3 region is CASSVGPLVTGGNQPQHF. CDR3 DNA sequence: TGTGCCAGCAGCGTAGGACCCCTGGTAACGGGTGGCAATCAGCCCCAGCATTTT.